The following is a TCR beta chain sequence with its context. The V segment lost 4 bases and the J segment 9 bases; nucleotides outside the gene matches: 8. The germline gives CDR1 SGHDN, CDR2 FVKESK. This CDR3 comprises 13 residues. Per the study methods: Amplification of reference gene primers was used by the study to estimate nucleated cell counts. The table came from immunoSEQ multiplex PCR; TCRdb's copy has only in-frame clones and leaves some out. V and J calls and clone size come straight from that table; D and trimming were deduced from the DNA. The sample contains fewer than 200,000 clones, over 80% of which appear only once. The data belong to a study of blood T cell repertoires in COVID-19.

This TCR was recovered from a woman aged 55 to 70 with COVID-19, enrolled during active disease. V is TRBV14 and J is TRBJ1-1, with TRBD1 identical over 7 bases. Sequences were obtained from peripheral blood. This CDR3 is CASSPLTGAKAFF. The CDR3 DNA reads TGTGCCAGCAGCCCACTCACAGGGGCCAAAGCTTTCTTT.